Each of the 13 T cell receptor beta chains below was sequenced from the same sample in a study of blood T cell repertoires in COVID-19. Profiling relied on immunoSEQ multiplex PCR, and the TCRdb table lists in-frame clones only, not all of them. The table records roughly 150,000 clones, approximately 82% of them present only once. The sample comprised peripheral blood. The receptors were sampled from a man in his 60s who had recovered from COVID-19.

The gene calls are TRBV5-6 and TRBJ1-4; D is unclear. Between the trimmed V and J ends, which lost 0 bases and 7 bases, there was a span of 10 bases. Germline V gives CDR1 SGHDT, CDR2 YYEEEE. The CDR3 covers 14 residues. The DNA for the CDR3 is TGTGCCAGCAGCTTGGGGGTTACAGCTGAAAAACTGTTTTTT. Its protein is CASSLGVTAEKLFF. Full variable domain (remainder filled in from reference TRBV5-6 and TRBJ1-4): DAGVTQSPTHLIKTRGQQVTLRCSPKSGHDTVSWYQQALGQGPQFIFQYYEEEERQRGNFPDRFSGHQFPNYSSELNVNALLLGDSALYLCASSLGVTAEKLFFGSGTQLSVL.

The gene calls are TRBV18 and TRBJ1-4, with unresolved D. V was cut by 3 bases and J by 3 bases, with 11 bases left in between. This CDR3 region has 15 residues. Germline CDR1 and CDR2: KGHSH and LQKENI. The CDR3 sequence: CASSPLLDSNEKLFF. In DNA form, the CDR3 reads TGTGCCAGCTCACCTTTGCTGGACTCTAATGAAAAACTGTTTTTT.

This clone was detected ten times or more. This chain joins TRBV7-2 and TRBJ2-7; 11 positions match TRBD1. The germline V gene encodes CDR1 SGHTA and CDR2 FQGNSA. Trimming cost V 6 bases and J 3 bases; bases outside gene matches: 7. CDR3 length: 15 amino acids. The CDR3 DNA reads TGTGCCAGCAGTTCTCTTGGGACAGGGGGCTACGAGCAGTACTTC. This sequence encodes CASSSLGTGGYEQYF.

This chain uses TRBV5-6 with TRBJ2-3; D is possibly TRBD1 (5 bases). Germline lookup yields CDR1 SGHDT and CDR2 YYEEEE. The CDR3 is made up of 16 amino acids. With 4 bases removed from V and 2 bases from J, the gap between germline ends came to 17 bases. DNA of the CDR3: TGTGCCAGCAGCCTACTCCTGAACAGGATCACAGATACGCAGTATTTT. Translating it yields CASSLLLNRITDTQYF.

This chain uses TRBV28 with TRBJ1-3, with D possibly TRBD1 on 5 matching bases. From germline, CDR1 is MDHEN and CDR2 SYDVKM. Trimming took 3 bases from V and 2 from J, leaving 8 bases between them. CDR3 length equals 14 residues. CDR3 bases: TGTGCCAGCAGTTTCGCGGGGCCTGGAAACACCATATATTTT. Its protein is CASSFAGPGNTIYF.

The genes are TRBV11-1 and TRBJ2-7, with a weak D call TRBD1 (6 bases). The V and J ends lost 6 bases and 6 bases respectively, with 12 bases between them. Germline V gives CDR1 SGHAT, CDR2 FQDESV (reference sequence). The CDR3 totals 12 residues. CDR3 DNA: TGTGCCAGCAGTAAACAGGGTTTCGAGCAGTACTTC. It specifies CASSKQGFEQYF.

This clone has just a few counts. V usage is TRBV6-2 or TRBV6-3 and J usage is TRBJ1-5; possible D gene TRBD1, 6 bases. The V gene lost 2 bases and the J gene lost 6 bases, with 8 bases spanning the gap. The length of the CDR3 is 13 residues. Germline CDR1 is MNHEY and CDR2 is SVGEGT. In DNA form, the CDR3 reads TGTGCCAGCAGTTACACCAGGGGTCAGCCCCAGCATTTT. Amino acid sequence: CASSYTRGQPQHF.

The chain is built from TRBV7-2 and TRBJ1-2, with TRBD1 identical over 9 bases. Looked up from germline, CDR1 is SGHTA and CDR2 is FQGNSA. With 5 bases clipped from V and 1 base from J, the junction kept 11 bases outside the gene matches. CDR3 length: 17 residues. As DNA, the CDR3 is TGTGCCAGCAGCCTCAACCCGGGACAGGGACTTAACTATGGCTACACCTTC. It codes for CASSLNPGQGLNYGYTF.

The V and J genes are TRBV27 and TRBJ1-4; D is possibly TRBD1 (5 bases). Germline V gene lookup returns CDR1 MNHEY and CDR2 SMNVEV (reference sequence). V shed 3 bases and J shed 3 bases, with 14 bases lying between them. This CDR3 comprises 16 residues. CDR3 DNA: TGTGCCAGCAGTTTCACTCCAGGGTGGTCTAATGAAAAACTGTTTTTT. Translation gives CASSFTPGWSNEKLFF.

The CDR3 DNA reads TGTGCCAGCAGCTTACCGGCGGGGCATGGCTACACCTTC. Its protein is CASSLPAGHGYTF. V gene TRBV5-6 combines with J gene TRBJ1-2, with a possible D match to TRBD1 (5 bases). CDR1 is SGHDT and CDR2 is YYEEEE in the germline V gene. The germline V and J ends were trimmed by 2 bases and 6 bases, with 11 bases remaining between them. CDR3 length: 13 residues.

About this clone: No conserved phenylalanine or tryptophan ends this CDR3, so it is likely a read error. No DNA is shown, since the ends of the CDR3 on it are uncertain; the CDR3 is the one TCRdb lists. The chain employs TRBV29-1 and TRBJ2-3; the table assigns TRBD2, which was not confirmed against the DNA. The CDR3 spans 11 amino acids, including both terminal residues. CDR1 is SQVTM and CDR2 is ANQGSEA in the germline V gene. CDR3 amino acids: CSVAQGERGSV.

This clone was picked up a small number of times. CDR3 DNA: TGTGCCAGTAGTATAGCTGACAACCAGCATTTT. Protein: CASSIADNQHF. The J gene is TRBJ1-5, the V gene TRBV19; D is uncertain. Trimming stripped 1 base from V and 12 bases from J, with 7 bases between. Germline-derived CDR1 and CDR2 are LNHDA and SQIVND (reference sequence). The CDR3 totals 11 residues.

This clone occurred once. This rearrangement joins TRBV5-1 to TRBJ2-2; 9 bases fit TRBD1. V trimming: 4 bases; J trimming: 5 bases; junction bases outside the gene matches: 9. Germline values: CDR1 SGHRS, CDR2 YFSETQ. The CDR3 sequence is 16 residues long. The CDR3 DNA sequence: TGCGCCAGCAGCGGGACAGGGAGTGATAGAACCGGGGAGCTGTTTTTT. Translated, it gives CASSGTGSDRTGELFF.